The 30 T cell receptor beta chains reported below all come from one sample, sequenced in a study of blood T cell repertoires in COVID-19. Profiled with immunoSEQ multiplex PCR; TCRdb holds only in-frame clones, not every one. The sample has about 240,000 clones, roughly 77% seen once. The sequencing input was peripheral blood. Receptors originate from a woman aged 80 or over with acute or convalescent COVID-19.

This clone was seen a single time. The rearrangement uses TRBV7-2 and TRBJ1-2; weak D call: TRBD1 (6 bases). CDR3 length: 15 residues. Germline-derived CDR1 and CDR2 are SGHTA and FQGNSA. The V end was cut by 5 bases, the J end by 6 bases, with 19 bases between. CDR3 region: CASSTEQGRVNGYTF. The CDR3 DNA reads TGTGCCAGCAGCACCGAACAGGGTAGGGTGAATGGCTACACCTTC.

This sequence joins TRBV7-2 and TRBJ1-1; maybe TRBD1 (5 bases). CDR1 is SGHTA and CDR2 is FQGNSA in the germline V gene. V lost 1 base and J 0 bases, leaving 9 bases between the germline ends. The CDR3 loop spans 15 amino acids. The CDR3 coding sequence is TGTGCCAGCAGCTTAGTAACAGGTGTGAACACTGAAGCTTTCTTT. This sequence encodes CASSLVTGVNTEAFF.

The rearrangement links TRBV9 to TRBJ2-3; 7 bases agree with TRBD1. The CDR3 runs 15 residues. CDR1 is SGDLS, CDR2 YYNGEE, per germline. Unmatched junction bases numbered 5, after V lost 2 bases and J lost 2 bases. CDR3: CASSVTGAHTDTQYF. The DNA of the CDR3 is TGTGCCAGCAGCGTTACAGGGGCCCACACAGATACGCAGTATTTT.

This clone was seen just once. The chain has TRBV6-1 and TRBJ1-5; weak D call: TRBD1 (5 bases). Germline CDR1 MNHNS, CDR2 SASEGT. The CDR3 totals 14 residues. V gave up 3 bases and J gave up 6 bases, with 12 bases separating them. The CDR3: CASSEVRVGQPQHF. The CDR3 nucleotides are TGTGCCAGCAGTGAGGTCAGGGTGGGTCAGCCCCAGCATTTT.

V gene TRBV2 combines with J gene TRBJ1-1; D unresolved. CDR1 SNHLY and CDR2 FYNNEI come from the germline V gene. The CDR3 loop spans 13 amino acids. V was trimmed by 6 bases and J by 4 bases, leaving 12 bases between them. The CDR3 loop reads CASRMREGTEAFF. CDR3 bases: TGTGCCAGCAGGATGAGGGAGGGCACTGAAGCTTTCTTT.

This clone was seen more than once but under ten times. The CDR3 sequence is CASSLWTGGYTF. CDR3 in DNA: TGTGCCAGCAGTTTATGGACAGGGGGCTACACCTTC. This sequence joins TRBV12-3 or TRBV12-4 and TRBJ1-2, with 8 bases matching TRBD1. Losses at the gene ends were 2 bases for V and 8 bases for J; bases not matched to a gene: 1. This CDR3 is 12 amino acids long.

The gene calls are TRBV29-1 and TRBJ1-1, with 11 bases matching TRBD1. Germline-derived CDR1 and CDR2 are SQVTM and ANQGSEA. CDR3 length: 12 amino acids. J lost 3 bases, V lost 7 bases, and 1 base had no gene match. CDR3: CSGGQGDTEAFF. The CDR3 region has the DNA TGCAGCGGGGGACAGGGGGACACTGAAGCTTTCTTT.

The chain uses TRBV7-2 and TRBJ1-2, with a weak D call TRBD1 (5 bases). The CDR3 length is 13 residues. CDR1 and CDR2 (germline): SGHTA, FQGNSA. Trimming removed 4 bases from V and 6 bases from J, with 12 bases in between. As DNA, the CDR3 is TGTGCCAGCAGCTCTAACAGGAGAGATGGCTACACCTTC. It specifies CASSSNRRDGYTF.

This clone was seen only once. The J gene is TRBJ2-1, the V gene TRBV7-9; 14 nucleotides match TRBD2. V lost 5 bases, J lost 7 bases, and 13 bases stayed unmatched. The CDR3 length is 18 residues. Germline-derived CDR1 and CDR2 are SEHNR and FQNEAQ (reference sequence). The chain's CDR3 is CASSPMTSGGARGNEQFF. DNA of the CDR3: TGTGCCAGCAGCCCTATGACTAGCGGGGGGGCCCGGGGAAATGAGCAGTTCTTC.

This clone came up once. The V gene is TRBV3-1 (or the pseudogene TRBV3-2), the J gene TRBJ1-3; no clear D gene. The CDR3 spans 12 residues. Deletions cut 8 bases from V and 0 bases from J, with 5 bases between. CDR1 and CDR2 from the germline V gene are LGHDT and YNNKEL (reference sequence). In nucleotides, the CDR3 is TGTGCCAGCGGGCCCTCTGGAAACACCATATATTTT. Protein: CASGPSGNTIYF.

The chain has TRBV25-1 and TRBJ2-5, with D maybe TRBD2 (6 bases). The CDR3 is made up of 18 amino acids. Germline V gives CDR1 MGHDK, CDR2 SYGVNS. Trimming removed 2 bases at V and 5 bases at J, with 24 bases between. The CDR3 region is CASSEGLYSRRASETQYF. Here the CDR3 DNA reads TGTGCCAGCAGTGAAGGATTATATAGCAGGAGGGCCTCGGAGACCCAGTACTTC.

The gene calls are TRBV7-2 and TRBJ1-4; TRBD1 might be the D (6 bases). V was shortened by 3 bases and J by 10 bases, with 18 bases between the two germline ends. Germline V lookup: CDR1 SGHTA, CDR2 FQGNSA. CDR3 size: 15 residues. The CDR3 DNA reads as TGTGCCAGCAGCTTCCAAGCGGGGGGCGCCGGAAAACTGTTTTTT. This gives the protein CASSFQAGGAGKLFF. Variable domain in full (rest from reference TRBV7-2 and TRBJ1-4): GAGVSQSPSNKVTEKGKDVELRCDPISGHTALYWYRQSLGQGLEFLIYFQGNSAPDKSGLPSDRFSAERTGGSVSTLTIQRTQQEDSAVYLCASSFQAGGAGKLFFGSGTQLSVL.

The chain couples TRBV19 to TRBJ2-6; no reliable D call. Trimming pared 1 base from V and 2 bases from J, leaving 9 bases between. Germline-derived CDR1 and CDR2 are LNHDA and SQIVND (reference sequence). This CDR3 is 16 amino acids long. CDR3 region: CASSIGRRAGANVLTF. The CDR3 bases are TGTGCCAGTAGTATAGGTAGGAGAGCTGGGGCCAACGTCCTGACTTTC.

The gene calls are TRBV6-5 and TRBJ2-5; tentative D call: TRBD2 (6 bases). Between the trimmed V and J ends, which lost 2 bases and 2 bases, there was a span of 9 bases. CDR3 length: 14 amino acids. Germline V gene lookup returns CDR1 MNHEY and CDR2 SVGAGI. The CDR3 nucleotides read TGTGCCAGCAGTTACGGAGGGAGACAAGAGACCCAGTACTTC. It encodes CASSYGGRQETQYF.

This rearrangement joins TRBV18 to TRBJ1-1, with 7 bases identical to TRBD1. Trimming at V came to 3 bases and at J to 4 bases, leaving 11 bases not matched to a gene. Germline CDR1 is KGHSH and CDR2 is LQKENI. This CDR3 has 16 residues. CDR3 in amino acids: CASSPSDRDGGTEAFF. CDR3 nucleotides: TGTGCCAGCTCACCTTCTGACAGGGACGGGGGCACTGAAGCTTTCTTT.

A word on this clone: Other DNA sequences in the same sample also yield this CDR3. This chain joins TRBV3-1 (or the pseudogene TRBV3-2) and TRBJ1-3; D remains unclear. This CDR3 region has 15 residues. Germline V lookup: CDR1 LGHDT, CDR2 YNNKEL (reference sequence). Trimming cost V 1 base and J 0 bases, with 7 bases left between them. The CDR3: CASSQGGNSGNTIYF. CDR3 sequence (DNA): TGTGCCAGCAGCCAAGGCGGTAACTCTGGAAACACCATATATTTT.

Details on this clone: The same CDR3 arises from other DNA sequences in this sample as well. The chain is built from TRBV10-3 and TRBJ2-1; D gene uncertain. CDR3 size: 12 residues. V was pared by 3 bases and J by 3 bases, with 3 bases between. CDR1 and CDR2 from the germline V gene are ENHRY and SYGVKD. CDR3 nucleotide sequence: TGTGCCATCAGTGACAGCTACAATGAGCAGTTCTTC. Its translation: CAISDSYNEQFF.

This chain uses TRBV5-1 with TRBJ2-5; 7 bases match TRBD1. Germline V gene data show CDR1 as SGHRS and CDR2 as YFSETQ. Trimming cost V 4 bases and J 1 base; bases outside gene matches: 16. The CDR3 covers 18 residues. The DNA of the CDR3 is TGCGCCAGCAGCGTAGGCATAACAGGGGATCCGATCCAAGAGACCCAGTACTTC. Translating it yields CASSVGITGDPIQETQYF.

J is TRBJ2-7 and V is TRBV6-6; the match to TRBD1 covers 9 bases. In germline, CDR1 is MNHNY, CDR2 SVGAGI (reference sequence). The V and J ends lost 7 bases and 5 bases, in that order; junction bases with no gene match: 9. The CDR3 extends over 14 amino acids. CDR3 sequence reads: CASTKQGATDEQYF. The DNA of the CDR3 is TGTGCCAGCACCAAACAGGGGGCTACCGACGAGCAGTACTTC.

Here the CDR3 DNA reads TGTGCCAGCAGACAACAAGACACCGGGGAGCTGTTTTTT. Its protein is CASRQQDTGELFF. This rearrangement joins TRBV6-5 to TRBJ2-2; D remains unclear. The CDR3 contains 13 residues. The germline V and J ends were trimmed by 6 bases and 3 bases, with 8 bases remaining between them. The germline gives CDR1 MNHEY, CDR2 SVGAGI.

CDR3 DNA sequence: TGTGCCACCAACAGCGGCCTGAACACCGGGGAGCTGTTTTTT. As protein: CATNSGLNTGELFF. V gene TRBV18 combines with J gene TRBJ2-2; D is possibly TRBD2 (5 bases). Trimming pared 10 bases from V and 1 base from J, leaving 13 bases between. CDR1 is KGHSH and CDR2 is LQKENI in the germline V gene. The CDR3 consists of 14 residues.

This rearrangement joins TRBV20-1 to TRBJ1-3; no clear D gene. The CDR3 consists of 13 residues. Trimming cost V 3 bases and J 3 bases, with 9 bases left between them. Germline V gene data show CDR1 as DFQATT and CDR2 as SNEGSKA (reference sequence). The CDR3 DNA reads TGCAGTGCTAGTCGGAGTAATGGAAACACCATATATTTT. It is translated as CSASRSNGNTIYF.

This sequence joins TRBV6-2 or TRBV6-3 and TRBJ1-2; tentative D call: TRBD1 (6 bases). Trimming cost V 6 bases and J 6 bases, with 32 bases left between them. This CDR3 region has 19 residues. Germline loops: CDR1 MNHEY, CDR2 SVGEGT. CDR3 sequence: CASSRPIQSPGHRSNGYTF. The CDR3 nucleotides read TGTGCCAGCAGCCGCCCTATACAGTCTCCGGGACACCGGAGCAATGGCTACACCTTC.

The chain uses TRBV6-6 and TRBJ1-5, with unresolved D. Germline CDR1 reads MNHNY; CDR2 reads SVGAGI (reference sequence). The CDR3 has 14 amino acids. V was trimmed by 8 bases and J by 7 bases, leaving 18 bases between them. As DNA, the CDR3 is TGTGCCAGCGGCCCTAATCTTGCAGGCCAGCCCCAGCATTTT. Its protein product is CASGPNLAGQPQHF.

The rearrangement joins TRBV2 to TRBJ2-2; 15 bases agree with TRBD2. Trimming took 6 bases from V and 1 from J; bases not matched to a gene: 3. The CDR3 is 17 residues long. CDR1 SNHLY and CDR2 FYNNEI come from the germline V gene. CDR3 DNA: TGTGCCAGCAGGGGGACTAGCGGGAGGATGAACACCGGGGAGCTGTTTTTT. Translation: CASRGTSGRMNTGELFF.

The chain is built from TRBV5-4 and TRBJ1-6; 9 nucleotides agree with TRBD1. Per the germline V gene, CDR1 is SGHNT and CDR2 is YYREEE (reference sequence). The CDR3 covers 15 residues. Losses at the gene ends were 5 bases for V and 6 bases for J; bases not matched to a gene: 6. CDR3 in DNA: TGTGCCAGCAGTCGGACAGGGGAACGTAATTCACCCCTCCACTTT. Its protein product is CASSRTGERNSPLHF.

V is TRBV7-9 and J is TRBJ2-5; TRBD2 aligns across 7 bases. The trim removed 5 bases at V and 5 bases at J, leaving 11 bases unmatched. Germline V gene lookup returns CDR1 SEHNR and CDR2 FQNEAQ (reference sequence). The CDR3 extends over 15 amino acids. The CDR3 here is CASSLNGLEGETQYF. The CDR3 bases are TGTGCCAGCAGCCTCAATGGACTAGAGGGCGAGACCCAGTACTTC.

J is TRBJ2-3 and V is TRBV6-5; 7 bases fit TRBD2. V shed 0 bases, J shed 1 base, and the junction held 4 bases outside the gene matches. The CDR3 has 16 amino acids. Germline assignment: CDR1 MNHEY and CDR2 SVGAGI. CDR3 nucleotides: TGTGCCAGCAGTTACTCTTCTAGCGGACGCACAGATACGCAGTATTTT. Translating gives CASSYSSSGRTDTQYF.

This clone appeared a single time. The CDR3 DNA reads TGTGCCAGCAGCCCCGATAGCGGGAGGGCCGGCGAGCAGTACTTC. Translating it yields CASSPDSGRAGEQYF. The rearrangement links TRBV7-2 to TRBJ2-7; TRBD2 agrees at 11 bases. This CDR3 is 15 amino acids long. Germline loops: CDR1 SGHTA, CDR2 FQGNSA. Trimming at V came to 5 bases and at J to 6 bases, leaving 9 bases not matched to a gene.

The gene calls are TRBV5-1 and TRBJ2-3, with 9 nucleotides matching TRBD1. The CDR3 extends over 15 amino acids. V dropped 0 bases and J dropped 3; count of bases not matched to a gene: 2. Germline lookup yields CDR1 SGHRS and CDR2 YFSETQ. The CDR3 bases are TGCGCCAGCAGCTTGGACAGGGGGCGTACAGATACGCAGTATTTT. It codes for CASSLDRGRTDTQYF.